The 29 T cell receptor beta chains given below trace back to one sample, sequenced in a study of regulatory T cells in long-lasting Graves disease. The time point is: persistent/refractory GD, antithyroid drugs over 5 years with positive TRAb. TCR sequences were obtained from RNA taken from PBMCs. Arm-PCR of CDR3 regions and iRepertoire HTBI primers were used to build TCR beta libraries. From the multiplex PCR reads, TCRdb called clonotypes with MiXCR, one entry per CDR3 protein. This table holds roughly 490,000 distinct CDR3 sequences, about 20% found once. The sample here was peripheral blood mononuclear cells (PBMCs), taken when the disease was refractory, from a patient treated with antithyroid drugs. All receptors derive from a female donor with Graves disease.

This clonotype was counted at least ten times. The rearrangement joins TRBV27 to TRBJ1-1, with D perhaps matching TRBD1 (5 bases). In germline, CDR1 is MNHEY, CDR2 SMNVEV (reference sequence). Trimming stripped 6 bases from V and 4 bases from J, with 12 bases between. The CDR3 extends over 13 amino acids. The CDR3 nucleotides are TGTGCCAGCAGACTCTTTGGGGGCACTGAAGCTTTCTTT. Translated: CASRLFGGTEAFF.

In its sample, this clonotype was seen a few times. This may be a read error, as it is one base from a much larger clone. The chain joins TRBV12-3 or TRBV12-4 to TRBJ2-2; D may be TRBD1 or TRBD2 (7 bases each). Trimming took 6 bases from V and 6 from J, leaving 17 bases between them. The CDR3 length is 15 residues. In nucleotides, the CDR3 is TGTGCCAGCAGACAGGAGACAGGGAGGGCCGGGGAGCTGTTTTTT. Protein sequence: CASRQETGRAGELFF.

This clonotype has more than one count but fewer than ten. This CDR3 reads CASSEIRTGTYEQYF. CDR3 in DNA: TGTGCCAGCAGTGAAATTCGGACAGGCACCTACGAGCAGTACTTC. The chain has TRBV6-4 and TRBJ2-7; TRBD1 aligns across 7 bases. J was trimmed by 2 bases and V by 3 bases; bases with no gene match: 7. The germline V gene has CDR1 MRHNA and CDR2 SNTAGT. This CDR3 is 15 amino acids long.

Comment on this clonotype: A much larger clone differs from this one at a single base, so this may be a read error. The chain carries TRBV7-6 and TRBJ2-6; either TRBD1 or TRBD2 may fit D (5 bases each). CDR1 is SGHVS and CDR2 is FNYEAQ in the germline V gene. The CDR3 length is 16 residues. The CDR3 sequence is CASSQRTSSGANVPTF. The CDR3 DNA is TGTGCCAGCAGCCAACGGACTTCCTCTGGGGCCAACGTCCCGACTTTC.

The V gene is TRBV6-1, the J gene TRBJ1-1, with D unclear. The CDR3 has 17 amino acids. Looked up from germline, CDR1 is MNHNS and CDR2 is SASEGT. V was pared by 6 bases and J by 0 bases, with 20 bases between. The CDR3 bases are TGTGCCAGCAGACCCCCGGACGGAAACTCCATGAACACTGAAGCTTTCTTT. As protein: CASRPPDGNSMNTEAFF.

This chain joins TRBV2 and TRBJ2-7; a weak D match, TRBD2 (6 bases). CDR1 and CDR2 from the germline V gene are SNHLY and FYNNEI. The CDR3 covers 14 residues. Trimming cost V 6 bases and J 4 bases, with 16 bases left between them. CDR3 sequence (DNA): TGTGCCAGCAGCGAGGGGCTAGCGAGATACGAGCAGTACTTC. Translating it yields CASSEGLARYEQYF.

This clonotype showed up just a few times. The gene calls are TRBV7-2 and TRBJ1-1; possible D gene TRBD1, 5 bases. Trimming removed 3 bases at V and 0 bases at J, with 8 bases between. The germline V gene has CDR1 SGHTA and CDR2 FQGNSA. This CDR3 spans 14 amino acids. The CDR3 reads CASSFRAVNTEAFF. The CDR3 bases are TGTGCCAGCAGCTTCAGGGCGGTGAACACTGAAGCTTTCTTT.

This clonotype was seen only a few times. The chain uses TRBV29-1 and TRBJ2-2; D is unresolved. CDR1 is SQVTM, CDR2 ANQGSEA, per germline. V was clipped by 1 base and J by 2 bases, with 5 bases between them. CDR3 length: 13 residues. This CDR3 reads CSVEALNTGELFF. For the CDR3, the DNA is TGCAGCGTTGAAGCTCTTAACACCGGGGAGCTGTTTTTT.

The chain carries TRBV11-3 and TRBJ2-3; TRBD1 agrees at 9 bases. CDR1 is SGHNT, CDR2 YENEEA, per germline. This CDR3 contains 17 residues. V shed 2 bases and J 4 bases; nucleotides not matched to a gene: 10. In DNA, the CDR3 is TGTGCCAGCAGCTTAAATAAGATGGGACAGGGTGCAGATACGCAGTATTTT. This sequence encodes CASSLNKMGQGADTQYF.

This clonotype came up many times. The V and J genes are TRBV6-1 and TRBJ2-1; TRBD2 is a possible D gene (5 bases). Per the germline V gene, CDR1 is MNHNS and CDR2 is SASEGT. The V end was cut by 10 bases, the J end by 4 bases, with 11 bases between. The CDR3 length is 12 residues. CDR3 sequence reads: CAISGIYNEQFF. The CDR3 DNA follows: TGTGCCATTTCGGGGATATACAATGAGCAGTTCTTC.

V gene TRBV27 combines with J gene TRBJ2-1; 7 nucleotides agree with TRBD2. V was clipped by 2 bases and J by 14 bases; unmatched bases: 6. CDR1 is MNHEY, CDR2 SMNVEV, per germline (reference sequence). This CDR3 comprises 12 residues. CDR3 residues: CASSLGAGVKFF. The CDR3, as DNA: TGTGCCAGCAGTTTAGGCGCGGGAGTCAAGTTCTTC.

V is TRBV4-2 and J is TRBJ2-7, with 12 positions matching TRBD2. Trimming cost V 1 base and J 1 base; bases outside gene matches: 5. CDR1 and CDR2 from the germline V gene are LGHNA and YNFKEQ. This CDR3 spans 17 amino acids. The CDR3: CASSQGALAGGSYEQYF. DNA of the CDR3: TGTGCCAGCAGCCAAGGAGCGCTAGCGGGAGGGTCCTACGAGCAGTACTTC.

This clonotype occurred many times. This chain uses TRBV28 with TRBJ2-5, with D perhaps matching TRBD1 (5 bases). Germline V gives CDR1 MDHEN, CDR2 SYDVKM. The CDR3 covers 14 residues. Trimming pared 5 bases from V and 4 bases from J, leaving 14 bases between. CDR3: CASSPQGRRETQYF. CDR3 nucleotide sequence: TGTGCCAGCAGTCCCCAGGGAAGGAGAGAGACCCAGTACTTC.

Concerning this clonotype itself: A much larger clone is a single base away; this may be a read error. The CDR3 spells CASSSTTGNNSPLHF. The CDR3 DNA follows: TGTGCCAGCAGCTCAACGACAGGGAATAATTCACCCCTCCACTTT. The rearrangement uses TRBV7-6 and TRBJ1-6, with TRBD1 matching 7 bases. With 4 bases clipped from V and 5 bases from J, the junction kept 5 bases outside the gene matches. The CDR3 runs to 15 residues. Germline loops: CDR1 SGHVS, CDR2 FNYEAQ. The entire variable domain, with the rest obtained from reference TRBV7-6 and TRBJ1-6, is as follows: GAGVSQSPRYKVTKRGQDVALRCDPISGHVSLYWYRQALGQGPEFLTYFNYEAQQDKSGLPNDRFSAERPEGSISTLTIQRTEQRDSAMYRCASSSTTGNNSPLHFGNGTRLTVT.

This clonotype was detected ten times or more. This chain links TRBV6-1 with TRBJ1-1; perhaps TRBD1 as D (6 bases). Germline CDR1 MNHNS, CDR2 SASEGT. V lost 6 bases and J lost 6, with 20 bases in between. The CDR3 length is 15 residues. Here the CDR3 DNA reads TGTGCCAGCAGAGTCCGGGGGCTTAAGTACCCTGAAGCTTTCTTT. This translates into CASRVRGLKYPEAFF.

This chain links TRBV11-2 with TRBJ2-7; a possible D gene is TRBD1 (6 bases). Trimming removed 4 bases from V and 4 bases from J, with 11 bases in between. The germline V gene encodes CDR1 SGHAT and CDR2 FQNNGV. The CDR3 length is 13 residues. CDR3 amino acids: CASSSGQFYEQYF. The CDR3 DNA follows: TGTGCCAGCAGCTCCGGACAGTTTTACGAGCAGTACTTC.

J is TRBJ1-3 and V is TRBV6-2 or TRBV6-3; tentatively, D is TRBD1 (6 bases). V gave up 10 bases and J gave up 0 bases, with 19 bases separating them. The CDR3 sequence is 16 residues long. CDR1 is MNHEY and CDR2 is SVGEGT in the germline V gene. In DNA, the CDR3 is TGTGCCACCCGCCCGGCAGGGGACGACTCTGGAAACACCATATATTTT. Its protein product is CATRPAGDDSGNTIYF.

Many counts were recorded for this clonotype. The chain uses TRBV27 and TRBJ2-7; the match to TRBD1 covers 9 bases. The CDR3 loop spans 15 amino acids. Germline lookup yields CDR1 MNHEY and CDR2 SMNVEV (reference sequence). Trimming cost V 5 bases and J 3 bases; bases outside gene matches: 8. As DNA, the CDR3 is TGTGCCAGCAGTATAGGGACAGGGCCATTCTACGAGCAGTACTTC. Its protein product is CASSIGTGPFYEQYF.

This chain links TRBV12-3 or TRBV12-4 with TRBJ2-1, with TRBD1 as a possible D gene (6 bases). Trimming took 4 bases from V and 10 from J, leaving 17 bases between them. This CDR3 region has 14 residues. The CDR3 nucleotides read TGTGCCAGCAGTTACAGGGCAGTTACGGGAGAGCAGTTCTTC. This translates into CASSYRAVTGEQFF.

In regard to this clonotype: A much larger clone is a single base away; this may be a read error. This CDR3 reads CTSSPGTTAEAFF. In nucleotides, the CDR3 is TGTACCAGCAGCCCCGGGACGACTGCCGAAGCTTTCTTT. The gene calls are TRBV7-2 and TRBJ1-1; D might be TRBD1 (5 bases). The CDR3 totals 13 residues. Trimming took off 5 bases at V and 8 bases at J, with 15 bases between the two ends. Germline V gene sequence: CDR1 SGHTA, CDR2 FQGNSA.

This chain connects TRBV19 to TRBJ2-5; D remains unclear. The CDR3 is 14 residues long. CDR1 LNHDA and CDR2 SQIVND come from the germline V gene (reference sequence). The V end was cut by 3 bases, the J end by 5 bases, with 13 bases between. CDR3 DNA: TGTGCCAGTAGTATGGTCCTCTCCGGCGAGACCCAGTACTTC. Its protein is CASSMVLSGETQYF.

The gene calls are TRBV20-1 and TRBJ1-1; 7 bases map to TRBD1. The J segment lost 5 bases and the V segment lost 6 bases, leaving 12 bases of the junction unmatched. The germline V gene has CDR1 DFQATT and CDR2 SNEGSKA (reference sequence). This CDR3 is built from 14 residues. CDR3 in amino acids: CSAPGQYPETEAFF. CDR3 DNA sequence: TGCAGTGCCCCGGGACAGTACCCGGAGACTGAAGCTTTCTTT.

There are many counts of this clonotype. CDR3 coding DNA: TGTGCCAGCAGACCGGGACAGGGAGAGACCCAGTACTTC. Residues: CASRPGQGETQYF. This sequence joins TRBV28 and TRBJ2-5; 9 positions match TRBD1. The CDR3 covers 13 residues. The ends lost 6 bases at V and 4 bases at J; junction bases unmatched: 3. Germline CDR1 reads MDHEN; CDR2 reads SYDVKM.

The table lists this clonotype with a count of one. J is TRBJ2-5 and V is TRBV28, with 11 bases matching TRBD2. With 8 bases clipped from V and 2 bases from J, the junction kept 10 bases outside the gene matches. The CDR3 is made up of 16 amino acids. CDR1 is MDHEN, CDR2 SYDVKM, per germline. This CDR3 is CASRVLLAGEQETQYF. Written as DNA, the CDR3 is TGTGCCAGCCGGGTCCTACTAGCGGGGGAGCAAGAGACCCAGTACTTC. The variable domain in full, completed from reference TRBV28 and TRBJ2-5, reads DVKVTQSSRYLVKRTGEKVFLECVQDMDHENMFWYRQDPGLGLRLIYFSYDVKMKEKGDIPEGYSVSREKKERFSLILESASTNQTSMYLCASRVLLAGEQETQYFGPGTRLLVL.

In its sample, this clonotype was seen once. A read error may account for a junction end that differs from germline. The rearrangement links TRBV28 to TRBJ1-4; TRBD1 agrees at 7 bases. The CDR3 sequence is 14 residues long. CDR1 and CDR2 (germline): MDHEN, SYDVKM. Here the CDR3 reads CASSPDRANEKPFF. CDR3 coding DNA: TGTGCCAGTAGCCCCGACAGGGCCAATGAAAAACCGTTTTTT.

The chain uses TRBV6-7 and TRBJ1-2; unclear D gene. TRBV6-7 is placed among ORFs of uncertain function. V dropped 2 bases and J dropped 2 bases, with 9 bases sitting between them. This CDR3 region has 14 residues. DNA for the CDR3: TGTGCCAGCAGTTACCCAACGGAGAACTATGGCTACACCTTC. It codes for CASSYPTENYGYTF.

The chain joins TRBV7-2 to TRBJ2-7; 14 nucleotides agree with TRBD2. The CDR3 loop spans 17 amino acids. Trimming removed 1 base from V and 6 bases from J; junction bases left unmatched: 8. CDR1 is SGHTA and CDR2 is FQGNSA in the germline V gene. CDR3 sequence: CASSLEATSGRGFEQYF. CDR3 coding DNA: TGTGCCAGCAGCTTAGAGGCGACTAGCGGGAGGGGTTTCGAGCAGTACTTC.

This clonotype was counted a few times. The chain combines TRBV19 with TRBJ1-2; 10 nucleotides agree with TRBD1. The germline V gene has CDR1 LNHDA and CDR2 SQIVND (reference sequence). V gave up 7 bases and J gave up 9 bases; unmatched junction bases: 8. CDR3 length: 13 amino acids. This CDR3 is CASKSGQGTRYTF. The CDR3 bases are TGTGCCAGTAAATCGGGACAGGGGACTCGCTACACCTTC.

CDR3 sequence reads: CASSFRLTGEKLFF. The CDR3 DNA reads TGTGCCAGCAGTTTCCGACTGACCGGCGAAAAACTGTTTTTT. J is TRBJ1-4 and V is TRBV28; no clear D gene. V lost 3 bases and J 8 bases, leaving 13 bases between the germline ends. Germline assignment: CDR1 MDHEN and CDR2 SYDVKM. The CDR3 length is 14 residues.